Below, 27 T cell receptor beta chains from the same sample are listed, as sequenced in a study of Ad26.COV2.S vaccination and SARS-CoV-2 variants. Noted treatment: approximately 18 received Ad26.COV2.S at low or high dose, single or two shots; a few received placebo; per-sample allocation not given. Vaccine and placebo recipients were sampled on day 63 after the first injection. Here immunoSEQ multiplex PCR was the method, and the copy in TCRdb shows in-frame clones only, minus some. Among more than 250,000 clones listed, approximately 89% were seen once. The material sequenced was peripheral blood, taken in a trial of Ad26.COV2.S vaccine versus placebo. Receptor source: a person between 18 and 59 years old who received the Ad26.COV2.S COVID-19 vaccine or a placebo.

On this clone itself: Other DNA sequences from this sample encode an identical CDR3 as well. The CDR3 protein is CASSVATGPNYGYTF. The CDR3 DNA sequence: TGTGCCAGCAGCGTAGCGACAGGCCCGAACTATGGCTACACCTTC. The rearrangement uses TRBV9 and TRBJ1-2; D possibly corresponds to TRBD1 (6 bases). Per germline, CDR1 SGDLS and CDR2 YYNGEE. V was clipped by 0 bases and J by 2 bases, with 11 bases between them. This CDR3 contains 15 residues. The full variable domain, its missing parts supplied by reference TRBV9 and TRBJ1-2, is DSGVTQTPKHLITATGQRVTLRCSPRSGDLSVYWYQQSLDQGLQFLIQYYNGEERAKGNILERFSAQQFPDLHSELNLSSLELGDSALYFCASSVATGPNYGYTFGSGTRLTVV.

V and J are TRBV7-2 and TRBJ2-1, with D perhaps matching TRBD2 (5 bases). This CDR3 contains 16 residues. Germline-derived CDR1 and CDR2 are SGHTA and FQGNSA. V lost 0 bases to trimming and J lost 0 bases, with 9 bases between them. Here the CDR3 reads CASSLAVGSSYNEQFF. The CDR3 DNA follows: TGTGCCAGCAGCTTAGCGGTGGGGAGCTCCTACAATGAGCAGTTCTTC.

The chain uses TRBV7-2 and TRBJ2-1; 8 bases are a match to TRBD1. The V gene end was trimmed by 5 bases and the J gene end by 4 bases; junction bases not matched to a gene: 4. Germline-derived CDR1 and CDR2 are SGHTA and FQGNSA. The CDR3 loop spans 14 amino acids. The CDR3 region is CASSPGTGYNEQFF. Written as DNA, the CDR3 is TGTGCCAGCAGCCCCGGGACAGGATACAATGAGCAGTTCTTC.

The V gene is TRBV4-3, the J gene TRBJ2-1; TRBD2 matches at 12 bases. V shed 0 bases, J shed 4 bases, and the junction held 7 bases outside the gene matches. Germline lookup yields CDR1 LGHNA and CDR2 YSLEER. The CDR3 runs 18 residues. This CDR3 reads CASSQDPAGTSGYNEQFF. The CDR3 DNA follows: TGCGCCAGCAGCCAAGATCCCGCCGGGACTAGCGGGTACAATGAGCAGTTCTTC.

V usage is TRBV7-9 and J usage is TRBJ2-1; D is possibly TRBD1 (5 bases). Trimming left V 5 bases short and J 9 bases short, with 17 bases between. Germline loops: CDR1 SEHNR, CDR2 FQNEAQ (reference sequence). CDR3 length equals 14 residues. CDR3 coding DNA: TGTGCCAGCAGCACCAGAACAGGTCTCGCTGAGCAGTTCTTC. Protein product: CASSTRTGLAEQFF. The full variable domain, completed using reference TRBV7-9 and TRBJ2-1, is DTGVSQNPRHKITKRGQNVTFRCDPISEHNRLYWYRQTLGQGPEFLTYFQNEAQLEKSRLLSDRFSAERPKGSFSTLEIQRTEQGDSAMYLCASSTRTGLAEQFFGPGTRLTVL.

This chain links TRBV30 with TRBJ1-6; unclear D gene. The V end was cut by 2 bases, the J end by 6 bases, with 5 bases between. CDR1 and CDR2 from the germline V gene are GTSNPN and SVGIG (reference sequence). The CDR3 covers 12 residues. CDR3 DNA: TGTGCCTGGAGTAGGCCTAATTCACCCCTCCACTTT. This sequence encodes CAWSRPNSPLHF.

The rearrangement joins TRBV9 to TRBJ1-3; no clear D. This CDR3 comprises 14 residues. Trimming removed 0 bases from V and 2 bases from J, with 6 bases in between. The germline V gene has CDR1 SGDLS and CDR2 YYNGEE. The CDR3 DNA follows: TGTGCCAGCAGCGTAGGTGGTCCTGGAAACACCATATATTTT. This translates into CASSVGGPGNTIYF. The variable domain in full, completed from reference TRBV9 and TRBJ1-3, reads DSGVTQTPKHLITATGQRVTLRCSPRSGDLSVYWYQQSLDQGLQFLIQYYNGEERAKGNILERFSAQQFPDLHSELNLSSLELGDSALYFCASSVGGPGNTIYFGEGSWLTVV.

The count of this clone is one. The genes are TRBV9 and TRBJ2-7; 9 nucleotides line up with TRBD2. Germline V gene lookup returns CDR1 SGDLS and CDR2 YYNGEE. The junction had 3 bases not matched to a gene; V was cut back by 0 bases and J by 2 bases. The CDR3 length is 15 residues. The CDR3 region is CASSVETSGPYEQYF. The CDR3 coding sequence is TGTGCCAGCAGCGTAGAGACTAGCGGTCCCTACGAGCAGTACTTC.

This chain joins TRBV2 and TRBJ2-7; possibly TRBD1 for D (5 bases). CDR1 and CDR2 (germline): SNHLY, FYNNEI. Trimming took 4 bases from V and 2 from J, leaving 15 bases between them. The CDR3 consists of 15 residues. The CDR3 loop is CASSVDTRLAYEQYF. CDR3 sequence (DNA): TGTGCCAGCAGTGTGGACACCAGACTCGCCTACGAGCAGTACTTC. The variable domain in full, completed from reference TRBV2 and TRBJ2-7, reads EPEVTQTPSHQVTQMGQEVILRCVPISNHLYFYWYRQILGQKVEFLVSFYNNEISEKSEIFDDQFSVERPDGSNFTLKIRSTKLEDSAMYFCASSVDTRLAYEQYFGPGTRLTVT.

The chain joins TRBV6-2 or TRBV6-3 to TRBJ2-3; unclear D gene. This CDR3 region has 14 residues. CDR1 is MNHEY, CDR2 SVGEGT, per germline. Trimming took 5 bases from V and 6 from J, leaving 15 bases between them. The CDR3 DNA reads TGTGCCAGCAGTGGCCGGCAGTTCTACGATACGCAGTATTTT. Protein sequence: CASSGRQFYDTQYF.

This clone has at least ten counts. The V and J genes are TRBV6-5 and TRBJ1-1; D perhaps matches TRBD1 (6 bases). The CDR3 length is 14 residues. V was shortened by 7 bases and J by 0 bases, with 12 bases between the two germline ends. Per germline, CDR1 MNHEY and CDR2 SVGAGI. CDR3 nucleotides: TGTGCCAGCACCTTGACAGGTTTGAACACTGAAGCTTTCTTT. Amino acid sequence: CASTLTGLNTEAFF.

The CDR3 DNA is TGTGCCAGCAGTTTACTAGCGGGGGGGAACATTCAGTACTTC. It specifies CASSLLAGGNIQYF. V is TRBV28 and J is TRBJ2-4, with 12 bases that match TRBD2. This CDR3 spans 14 amino acids. CDR1 is MDHEN, CDR2 SYDVKM, per germline. After removal of 2 bases from V and 7 bases from J, the junction contained 0 bases not matched to a gene.

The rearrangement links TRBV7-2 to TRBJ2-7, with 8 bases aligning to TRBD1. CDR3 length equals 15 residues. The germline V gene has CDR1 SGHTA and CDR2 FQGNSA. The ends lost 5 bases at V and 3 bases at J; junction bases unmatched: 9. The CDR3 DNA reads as TGTGCCAGCAGCCACGGACAGGGCCTCCACTACGAGCAGTACTTC. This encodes CASSHGQGLHYEQYF.

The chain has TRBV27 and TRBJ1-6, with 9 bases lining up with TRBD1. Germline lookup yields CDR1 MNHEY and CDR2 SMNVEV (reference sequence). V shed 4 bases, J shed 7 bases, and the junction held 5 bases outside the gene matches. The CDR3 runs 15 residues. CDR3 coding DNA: TGTGCCAGCAGTTATAGGACAGGGGCGAATTCACCCCTCCACTTT. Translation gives CASSYRTGANSPLHF.

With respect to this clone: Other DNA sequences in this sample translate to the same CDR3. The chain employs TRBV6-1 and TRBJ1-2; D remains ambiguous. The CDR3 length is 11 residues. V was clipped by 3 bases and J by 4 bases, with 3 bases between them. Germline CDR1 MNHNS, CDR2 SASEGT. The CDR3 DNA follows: TGTGCCAGCAGTGAGGGCTATGGCTACACCTTC. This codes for CASSEGYGYTF.

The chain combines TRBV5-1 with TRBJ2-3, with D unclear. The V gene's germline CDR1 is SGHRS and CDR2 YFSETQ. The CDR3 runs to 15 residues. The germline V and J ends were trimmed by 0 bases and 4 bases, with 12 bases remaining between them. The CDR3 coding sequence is TGCGCCAGCAGCTTGGGCGCGGTCCCCCCAGATACGCAGTATTTT. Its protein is CASSLGAVPPDTQYF.

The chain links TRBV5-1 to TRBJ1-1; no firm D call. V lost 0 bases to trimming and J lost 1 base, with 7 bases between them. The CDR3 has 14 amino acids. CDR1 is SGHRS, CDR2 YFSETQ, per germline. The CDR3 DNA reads TGCGCCAGCAGCTTGGGAGGGCCGAACACTGAAGCTTTCTTT. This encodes CASSLGGPNTEAFF.

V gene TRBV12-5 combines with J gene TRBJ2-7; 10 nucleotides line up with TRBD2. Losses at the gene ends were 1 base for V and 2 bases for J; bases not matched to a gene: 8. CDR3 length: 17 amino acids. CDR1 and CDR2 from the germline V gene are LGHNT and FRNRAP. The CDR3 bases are TGTGCTAGTGGTTTGGGGCTAGCGGGAGTAGGGGCCTACGAGCAGTACTTC. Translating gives CASGLGLAGVGAYEQYF.

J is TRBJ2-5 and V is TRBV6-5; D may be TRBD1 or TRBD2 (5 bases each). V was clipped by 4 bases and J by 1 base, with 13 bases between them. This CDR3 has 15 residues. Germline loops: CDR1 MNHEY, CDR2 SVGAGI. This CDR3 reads CASSWGPGPQETQYF. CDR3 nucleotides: TGTGCCAGCAGTTGGGGACCGGGGCCCCAAGAGACCCAGTACTTC.

CDR3 sequence (DNA): TGTGCCAGCAGCTTGGCCCGGGACCTAAACACCGGGGAGCTGTTTTTT. Its translation is CASSLARDLNTGELFF. The genes are TRBV5-6 and TRBJ2-2, with D perhaps being TRBD1 or TRBD2 (5 bases each). With 0 bases removed from V and 2 bases from J, the gap between germline ends came to 11 bases. Germline V gives CDR1 SGHDT, CDR2 YYEEEE. This CDR3 is built from 16 residues. Looking up the rest from reference TRBV5-6 and TRBJ2-2 gives the full variable domain: DAGVTQSPTHLIKTRGQQVTLRCSPKSGHDTVSWYQQALGQGPQFIFQYYEEEERQRGNFPDRFSGHQFPNYSSELNVNALLLGDSALYLCASSLARDLNTGELFFGEGSRLTVL.

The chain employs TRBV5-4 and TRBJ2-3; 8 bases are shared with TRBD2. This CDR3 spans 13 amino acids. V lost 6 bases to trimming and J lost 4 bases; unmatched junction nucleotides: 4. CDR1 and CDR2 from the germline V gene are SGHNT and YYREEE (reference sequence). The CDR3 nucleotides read TGTGCCAGCAACGGGGGGGAAGCAGATACGCAGTATTTT. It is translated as CASNGGEADTQYF.

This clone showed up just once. CDR3 nucleotides: TGTGCCAGCAGGACAGGGACCTCGAATAACTACGAGCAGTACTTC. It encodes CASRTGTSNNYEQYF. This rearrangement joins TRBV6-5 to TRBJ2-7; TRBD1 matches at 7 bases. The CDR3 is 15 residues long. V shed 6 bases, J shed 3 bases, and the junction held 11 bases outside the gene matches. Germline values: CDR1 MNHEY, CDR2 SVGAGI.

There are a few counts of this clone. CDR3 region: CASSPNRISNYGYTF. The CDR3 nucleotides are TGTGCCAGCAGCCCGAACAGGATTTCTAACTATGGCTACACCTTC. The chain employs TRBV7-8 and TRBJ1-2; a possible D gene is TRBD1 (5 bases). The CDR3 sequence is 15 residues long. With 5 bases removed from V and 0 bases from J, the gap between germline ends came to 13 bases. CDR1 is SGHVS and CDR2 is FQNEAQ in the germline V gene.

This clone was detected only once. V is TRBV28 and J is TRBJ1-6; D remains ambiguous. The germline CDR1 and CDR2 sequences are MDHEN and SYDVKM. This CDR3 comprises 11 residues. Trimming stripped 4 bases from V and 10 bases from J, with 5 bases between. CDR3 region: CASSWESPLHF. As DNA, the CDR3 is TGTGCCAGCAGTTGGGAATCACCCCTCCACTTT.

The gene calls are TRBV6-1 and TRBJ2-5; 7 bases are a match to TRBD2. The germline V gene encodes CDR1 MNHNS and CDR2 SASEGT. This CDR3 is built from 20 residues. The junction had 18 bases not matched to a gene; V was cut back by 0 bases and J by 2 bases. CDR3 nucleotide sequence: TGTGCCAGCAGTGAAGCGCTTCGGGGAGGGAGGGCCGGCGTACAAGAGACCCAGTACTTC. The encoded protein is CASSEALRGGRAGVQETQYF.

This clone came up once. CDR3: CASTKSFWDEQYF. The CDR3 DNA is TGTGCCAGCACCAAATCCTTCTGGGACGAGCAGTACTTC. This rearrangement joins TRBV12-3 or TRBV12-4 to TRBJ2-7; D ambiguous. Trimming shortened V by 7 bases and J by 5 bases, and 15 bases separated the two germline ends. This CDR3 contains 13 residues.

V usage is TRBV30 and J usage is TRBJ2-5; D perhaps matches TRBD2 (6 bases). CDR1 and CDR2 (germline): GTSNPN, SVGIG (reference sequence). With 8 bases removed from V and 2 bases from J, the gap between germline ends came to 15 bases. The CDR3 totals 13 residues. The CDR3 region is CASQRGYQETQYF. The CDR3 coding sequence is TGTGCCAGCCAACGGGGGTATCAAGAGACCCAGTACTTC. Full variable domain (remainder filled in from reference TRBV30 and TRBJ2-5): SQTIHQWPATLVQPVGSPLSLECTVEGTSNPNLYWYRQAAGRGLQLLFYSVGIGQISSEVPQNLSASRPQDRQFILSSKKLLLSDSGFYLCASQRGYQETQYFGPGTRLLVL.